This is a list of T cell receptor beta chains from one sample in a study of blood T cell repertoires in COVID-19. Data came from immunoSEQ multiplex PCR; TCRdb stores just in-frame clones and leaves some out. The sample contains roughly 160,000 clones, roughly 87% of which appear only once. The sample comprised peripheral blood. These receptors all stem from a woman aged 60-70 years who had recovered from COVID-19. Both conserved end residues are part of each CDR3. Each record gives: D gene, J gene, V gene, clone size, CDR3 protein, CDR3 DNA. A D gene is named only where the DNA matches it firmly. The listing skips clone size in some rows; elsewhere it reads once, few, many or a size class.

TRBD2	TRBJ2-1	TRBV5-4	NA	CASSSLAGGYNEQFF	TGTGCCAGCAGCTCCCTAGCGGGGGGCTACAATGAGCAGTTCTTC
TRBD1	TRBJ1-5	TRBV7-9	few	CASSQTGTAHQPQHF	TGTGCCAGCAGCCAAACCGGGACAGCCCATCAGCCCCAGCATTTT
TRBD2	TRBJ2-7	TRBV28	few	CASSFVRGGALEEQYF	TGTGCCAGCAGTTTCGTCCGCGGGGGGGCCTTAGAAGAGCAGTACTTC
NA	TRBJ2-7	TRBV23-1	NA	CASSQYNGRHEQYF	TGCGCCAGCAGTCAATATAATGGGAGGCACGAGCAGTACTTC
TRBD1	TRBJ2-7	TRBV6-2/TRBV6-3	NA	CASSYSRRTGTYSYEQYF	TGTGCCAGCAGTTATTCAAGGCGGACAGGGACTTACTCCTACGAGCAGTACTTC
NA	TRBJ1-6	TRBV11-2	once	CASSLVRQVNSPLHF	TGTGCCAGCAGCTTAGTTCGGCAGGTTAATTCACCCCTCCACTTT
TRBD1	TRBJ2-1	TRBV7-6	once	CASSSTGTGNYNEQFF	TGTGCCAGCAGTTCGACGGGGACAGGGAACTACAATGAGCAGTTCTTC
NA	TRBJ1-4	TRBV19	NA	CASSMGGDEAEKLFF	TGTGCCAGTAGTATGGGCGGGGATGAGGCTGAAAAACTGTTTTTT
TRBD1	TRBJ2-7	TRBV18	NA	CASSQGTGGYEQYF	TGTGCCAGCTCTCAGGGGACAGGGGGCTACGAGCAGTACTTC
NA	TRBJ2-1	TRBV30	once	CAWSKGLPYNEQFF	TGTGCCTGGAGTAAGGGGTTGCCTTACAATGAGCAGTTCTTC
NA	TRBJ1-1	TRBV12-3/TRBV12-4	NA	CASSLAHGGEAFF	TGTGCCAGCAGTTTAGCACACGGGGGTGAAGCTTTCTTT
NA	TRBJ2-7	TRBV29-1	once	CSVDLGGEQYF	TGCAGCGTTGACCTGGGGGGCGAGCAGTACTTC
TRBD2	TRBJ2-6	TRBV10-3	NA	CAIIAGGPTSGANVLTF	TGTGCCATCATTGCGGGGGGGCCGACTTCTGGGGCCAACGTCCTGACTTTC
TRBD2	TRBJ2-1	TRBV24-1	NA	CARGPWRGAREQFF	TGTGCCCGGGGGCCATGGCGGGGGGCCAGGGAGCAGTTCTTC
NA	TRBJ1-6	TRBV5-1	NA	CASSLLGTGDNSPLHF	TGCGCCAGCAGCTTGTTGGGGACTGGAGATAATTCACCCCTCCACTTT
TRBD1	TRBJ1-2	TRBV5-1	NA	CASSPRTGEAKGYTF	TGCGCCAGCAGCCCAAGGACAGGGGAGGCTAAAGGCTACACCTTC
TRBD1	TRBJ1-4	TRBV28	NA	CASSYAGQVNEKLFF	TGTGCCAGCAGTTATGCGGGACAGGTGAATGAAAAACTGTTTTTT
TRBD1	TRBJ2-1	TRBV19	NA	CASSSRTGLINEQFF	TGTGCCAGTAGTTCCCGGACAGGGTTGATCAATGAGCAGTTCTTC
TRBD1	TRBJ1-1	TRBV6-5	NA	CASSSGGLGTEAFF	TGTGCCAGCAGTTCAGGGGGCTTGGGCACTGAAGCTTTCTTT
NA	TRBJ2-5	TRBV14	NA	CASSHLTTGEETQYF	TGTGCCAGCAGCCACCTAACGACAGGAGAGGAGACCCAGTACTTC
NA	TRBJ2-7	TRBV24-1	NA	CATSTSSSYEQYF	TGTGCCACCAGCACCTCGAGCTCCTACGAGCAGTACTTC
TRBD1	TRBJ1-1	TRBV5-6	NA	CASSLFAGGLNTEAFF	TGTGCCAGCAGCTTGTTTGCAGGGGGCTTGAACACTGAAGCTTTCTTT
TRBD1	TRBJ1-6	TRBV7-3	NA	CASRSGTANSPLHF	TGTGCCAGCAGGTCCGGGACAGCCAATTCACCCCTCCACTTT
NA	TRBJ2-5	TRBV7-9	NA	CASSFRGATQETQYF	TGTGCCAGCAGCTTCCGGGGGGCTACCCAAGAGACCCAGTACTTC
NA	TRBJ1-2	TRBV14	NA	CASSQDHREYGYTF	TGTGCCAGCAGCCAAGATCACAGGGAGTATGGCTACACCTTC
NA	TRBJ1-1	TRBV5-1	NA	CASSLFSGSGEAFF	TGCGCCAGCAGCTTGTTTAGTGGGTCAGGTGAAGCTTTCTTT
TRBD1	TRBJ2-5	TRBV20-1	NA	CSAGAGTGGLETQYF	TGCAGTGCTGGTGCCGGGACAGGGGGTTTGGAGACCCAGTACTTC
NA	TRBJ1-5	TRBV27	once	CASSLSSNQPQHF	TGTGCCAGCAGTTTAAGCAGCAATCAGCCCCAGCATTTT
NA	TRBJ2-7	TRBV29-1	NA	CSVEGTAYEQYF	TGCAGCGTTGAGGGTACAGCCTACGAGCAGTACTTC
TRBD2	TRBJ2-7	TRBV11-2	NA	CASSLALAGQAGDEQYF	TGTGCCAGCAGCTTAGCCCTAGCAGGGCAGGCGGGGGACGAGCAGTACTTC